Below are 5 T cell receptor beta chains sequenced from a single sample in a study of beta chain features in type 1 diabetes. Regarding the study as a whole: Type 1 diabetes patients showed a moderate but significant shortening of TCRB CDR3s in all four CD4+ subsets.

Reverse transcribing all isolated RNA meant expressed TCRB transcripts were sequenced. The assay was immunoSEQ multiplex PCR, and TCRdb's table has in-frame clones only and misses some. The sample has about 700,000 clones; roughly 13% are singletons. For these TCRs, the target antigens are not known. Sample: naive CD4+ T cells from blood. The receptor source for this set is a man between 18 and 29 years old with type 1 diabetes.

This clone occurred a few times. The chain is built from TRBV11-1 and TRBJ1-1; 9 bases align to TRBD1. This CDR3 region has 14 residues. Per the germline V gene, CDR1 is SGHAT and CDR2 is FQDESV (reference sequence). V was pared by 6 bases and J by 1 base, with 3 bases of the junction left unmatched. Written as DNA, the CDR3 is TGTGCCAGCAGAGTACAGGGGGCGAACACTGAAGCTTTCTTT. This codes for CASRVQGANTEAFF.

This clone was seen only a few times. V is TRBV15 and J is TRBJ1-6; D gene uncertain. Trimming removed 5 bases from V and 10 bases from J, with 15 bases in between. The V gene's germline CDR1 is LNHNV and CDR2 YYDKDF (reference sequence). CDR3 length: 14 amino acids. DNA for the CDR3: TGTGCCACCAGCTCACTCCCAGGAGGGTCACCCCTCCACTTT. Its protein product is CATSSLPGGSPLHF.

This clone showed up just a few times. The chain couples TRBV9 to TRBJ2-2; TRBD1 or TRBD2 may be the D gene (5 bases each). With 0 bases removed from V and 0 bases from J, the gap between germline ends came to 12 bases. This CDR3 region has 17 residues. Germline CDR1 and CDR2: SGDLS and YYNGEE. The CDR3 loop is CASSVGGAAANTGELFF. The CDR3 region has the DNA TGTGCCAGCAGCGTAGGAGGGGCAGCGGCGAACACCGGGGAGCTGTTTTTT.

The chain carries TRBV4-2 and TRBJ1-1; 8 bases map to TRBD1. The CDR3 contains 15 residues. Germline values: CDR1 LGHNA, CDR2 YNFKEQ. The junction had 5 bases not matched to a gene; V was cut back by 1 base and J by 4 bases. The CDR3 here is CASSQGQGPATEAFF. CDR3 coding DNA: TGTGCCAGCAGCCAAGGACAGGGGCCGGCCACTGAAGCTTTCTTT.

The rearrangement links TRBV7-2 to TRBJ1-6, with D tentatively TRBD1 (6 bases). This CDR3 is built from 16 residues. Germline V lookup: CDR1 SGHTA, CDR2 FQGNSA. The V gene lost 4 bases and the J gene lost 8 bases, with 18 bases spanning the gap. The CDR3 sequence: CASSWMLGGADSPLHF. CDR3 in DNA: TGTGCCAGCAGCTGGATGCTTGGGGGGGCGGATTCACCCCTCCACTTT.